This T cell receptor (beta chain) was recovered during a study of PD-1 blockade in classical Hodgkin lymphoma. Time point specified: cycle 4 day 1 (C4D1), after less than seven weeks of nivolumab. Patients all relapsed after autologous stem cell transplantation, and there was variation in brentuximab vedotin exposure. Germline V gene data show CDR1 as ENHRY and CDR2 as SYGVKD. The CDR3 has 13 amino acids. Trimming removed 5 bases from V and 7 bases from J; junction bases left unmatched: 3. TCRdb keeps only in-frame clones here, not all; method: immunoSEQ multiplex PCR. The sample has approximately 38,000 clones, 75% to 85% seen once. Overall study findings and caveats: Initiation of nivolumab under 1 year after ASCT led to exclusion of patients.

Concerning this clone itself: Antigen specificity is unknown.

The sample was peripheral blood mononuclear cells (PBMCs), taken before the fourth cycle of nivolumab. The sequence was obtained from a human donor with classical Hodgkin lymphoma. The rearrangement links TRBV10-3 to TRBJ1-4, with 8 bases matching TRBD1. DNA for the CDR3: TGTGCCATCAGTCAAGGACAGGGTGAAAAACTGTTTTTT. This gives the protein CAISQGQGEKLFF.